One sample yielded the 26 T cell receptor beta chains listed below, sequenced in a study of T cells in localized non-small cell lung cancer. TCRdb's table, derived via immunoSEQ multiplex PCR, lists solely in-frame clones and lacks some. The table includes roughly 67,000 clones, approximately 85% detected once. Sequencing used peripheral blood, obtained before any cancer treatment. The receptors derive from an older female donor with stage I lung adenocarcinoma.

This clone has just a few counts. The V gene is TRBV5-6, the J gene TRBJ2-7; D might be TRBD1 (6 bases). This CDR3 is 16 amino acids long. V lost 4 bases, J lost 4 bases, and 21 bases lay in between. Germline V lookup: CDR1 SGHDT, CDR2 YYEEEE. In DNA form, the CDR3 reads TGTGCCAGCAGCCCGGCGGGTCAGGGGTTAGGGTACGAGCAGTACTTC. Residues: CASSPAGQGLGYEQYF.

V and J are TRBV7-2 and TRBJ2-2; 10 bases match TRBD1. Per the germline V gene, CDR1 is SGHTA and CDR2 is FQGNSA. There are 15 residues in the CDR3. The V and J ends lost 2 bases and 5 bases, in that order; junction bases with no gene match: 2. CDR3 bases: TGTGCCAGCAGCTTACGACAGGGGGCGACCGGGGAGCTGTTTTTT. As protein: CASSLRQGATGELFF.

The chain joins TRBV6-4 to TRBJ1-2; D unclear. The CDR3 is 13 residues long. The V end was cut by 4 bases, the J end by 8 bases, with 14 bases between. Germline assignment: CDR1 MRHNA and CDR2 SNTAGT. CDR3 loop: CASSVTPEGGYTF. The CDR3 nucleotides are TGTGCCAGCAGTGTAACCCCTGAGGGAGGCTACACCTTC.

This chain uses TRBV28 with TRBJ2-7; maybe TRBD2 (5 bases). V gave up 3 bases and J gave up 5 bases, with 8 bases separating them. CDR3 size: 12 residues. The germline gives CDR1 MDHEN, CDR2 SYDVKM. CDR3 region: CASSFRRDEQYF. The CDR3, as DNA: TGTGCCAGCAGTTTTCGGCGGGACGAGCAGTACTTC.

This clone was detected only once. This chain joins TRBV7-6 and TRBJ2-7; 8 positions agree with TRBD1. CDR1 SGHVS and CDR2 FNYEAQ come from the germline V gene. After removal of 5 bases from V and 0 bases from J, the junction contained 6 bases not matched to a gene. The CDR3 consists of 15 residues. The CDR3 DNA reads as TGTGCCAGCAGCCTAGGACAGGGAAGCTCCTACGAGCAGTACTTC. Protein sequence: CASSLGQGSSYEQYF.

The chain couples TRBV7-2 to TRBJ1-4, with D perhaps TRBD1 (6 bases). The length of the CDR3 is 15 residues. In germline, CDR1 is SGHTA, CDR2 FQGNSA. Trimming pared 2 bases from V and 7 bases from J, leaving 14 bases between. CDR3 nucleotides: TGTGCCAGCAGCTTATCCAGGGGAGGGAGTGAAAAACTGTTTTTT. The encoded protein is CASSLSRGGSEKLFF. Together with reference TRBV7-2 and TRBJ1-4, the CDR3 gives the full variable domain: GAGVSQSPSNKVTEKGKDVELRCDPISGHTALYWYRQSLGQGLEFLIYFQGNSAPDKSGLPSDRFSAERTGGSVSTLTIQRTQQEDSAVYLCASSLSRGGSEKLFFGSGTQLSVL.

Remarks on this clone: The same CDR3 is also encoded by other DNA sequences in this sample. The rearrangement links TRBV10-2 to TRBJ1-5; the D is unclear. The CDR3 is 12 amino acids. Germline CDR1 and CDR2: WSHSY and SAAADI. V was trimmed by 3 bases and J by 5 bases, leaving 5 bases between them. CDR3 amino acids: CASSERDQPQHF. CDR3 nucleotides: TGCGCCAGCAGTGAACGAGATCAGCCCCAGCATTTT.

This rearrangement joins TRBV5-1 to TRBJ1-1; D gene uncertain. V was shortened by 4 bases and J by 1 base, with 5 bases between the two germline ends. CDR1 and CDR2 from the germline V gene are SGHRS and YFSETQ. CDR3 size: 12 residues. This chain's CDR3 is CASSIQNTEAFF. The CDR3 DNA reads TGCGCCAGCAGCATTCAGAACACTGAAGCTTTCTTT. Filled out from reference TRBV5-1 and TRBJ1-1, the complete variable domain reads KAGVTQTPRYLIKTRGQQVTLSCSPISGHRSVSWYQQTPGQGLQFLFEYFSETQRNKGNFPGRFSGRQFSNSRSEMNVSTLELGDSALYLCASSIQNTEAFFGQGTRLTVV.

The rearrangement joins TRBV2 to TRBJ2-7, with D possibly matching TRBD1 (7 bases). Germline CDR1 SNHLY, CDR2 FYNNEI. Trimming removed 10 bases from V and 6 bases from J, with 28 bases in between. This CDR3 comprises 16 residues. This chain's CDR3 is CAIHRTRGQGGFEQYF. DNA of the CDR3: TGTGCCATCCATAGGACGAGGGGGCAGGGGGGCTTCGAGCAGTACTTC.

J is TRBJ1-3 and V is TRBV6-5, with D uncertain. This CDR3 is 16 amino acids long. The V end lost 0 bases, the J end lost 4 bases, and 13 bases lay between the germline ends. Per germline, CDR1 MNHEY and CDR2 SVGAGI. The CDR3 is CASSYSSGLIGNTIYF. The DNA for the CDR3 is TGTGCCAGCAGTTACTCGTCCGGACTTATCGGAAACACCATATATTTT.

The chain is built from TRBV5-1 and TRBJ1-2; 8 bases are a match to TRBD1. In germline, CDR1 is SGHRS, CDR2 YFSETQ. The CDR3 runs 14 residues. Losses at the gene ends were 0 bases for V and 3 bases for J; bases not matched to a gene: 1. CDR3 nucleotides: TGCGCCAGCAGCTTGGGACAGGGGTACTATGGCTACACCTTC. Translated: CASSLGQGYYGYTF.

V and J are TRBV6-6 and TRBJ2-7; 14 bases are shared with TRBD2. This CDR3 is 16 amino acids long. Germline CDR1 reads MNHNY; CDR2 reads SVGAGI (reference sequence). J gave up 5 bases and V 5 bases, and 8 bases lay outside the gene matches. CDR3 DNA sequence: TGTGCCAGCAGTCCGACGACTAGCGGGAGGGCCAACGAGCAGTACTTC. Its translation is CASSPTTSGRANEQYF.

The chain has TRBV5-1 and TRBJ1-1; 7 bases fit TRBD1. Germline lookup yields CDR1 SGHRS and CDR2 YFSETQ. J lost 7 bases, V lost 0 bases, and 6 bases had no gene match. CDR3 length: 14 amino acids. CDR3 in DNA: TGCGCCAGCAGCTTGGCCACAGGGGCGTATGAAGCTTTCTTT. It encodes CASSLATGAYEAFF.

The chain combines TRBV27 with TRBJ1-5, with 7 nucleotides matching TRBD1. The CDR3 contains 15 residues. J gave up 1 base and V 5 bases, and 5 bases lay outside the gene matches. CDR1 MNHEY and CDR2 SMNVEV come from the germline V gene (reference sequence). Here the CDR3 reads CASSPQGRSNQPQHF. In DNA form, the CDR3 reads TGTGCCAGCAGTCCACAGGGGAGGAGCAATCAGCCCCAGCATTTT.

This clone has just one count. This rearrangement joins TRBV27 to TRBJ2-1; a possible D gene is TRBD2 (5 bases). The V gene lost 1 base and the J gene lost 4 bases, with 17 bases spanning the gap. The length of the CDR3 is 17 residues. Germline CDR1 and CDR2: MNHEY and SMNVEV (reference sequence). The DNA for the CDR3 is TGTGCCAGCAGTTTATATGGGAGCGGAGCCAATTACAATGAGCAGTTCTTC. Translation: CASSLYGSGANYNEQFF.

The rearrangement uses TRBV6-9 and TRBJ1-6; D is unresolved. The germline gives CDR1 MNHGY, CDR2 SVAAGI. The CDR3 extends over 15 amino acids. Trimming shortened V by 4 bases and J by 4 bases, and 11 bases separated the two germline ends. CDR3 region: CASSSSVGYNSPLHF. The CDR3, as DNA: TGTGCCAGCAGTTCTTCAGTTGGATATAATTCACCCCTCCACTTT.

The chain recombines TRBV10-3 with TRBJ1-6; D possibly corresponds to TRBD1 (5 bases). V lost 6 bases to trimming and J lost 7 bases, with 13 bases between them. This CDR3 has 14 residues. CDR1 is ENHRY, CDR2 SYGVKD, per germline. CDR3 in amino acids: CAIRNTGENSPLHF. The CDR3 coding sequence is TGTGCCATCAGAAACACGGGGGAAAATTCACCCCTCCACTTT.

This clone was detected a few times. V and J are TRBV7-9 and TRBJ2-7; the D is unclear. Germline assignment: CDR1 SEHNR and CDR2 FQNEAQ (reference sequence). Deletions cut 7 bases from V and 3 bases from J, with 7 bases between. The CDR3 runs 11 residues. This CDR3 reads CASIANYEQYF. The CDR3 DNA reads TGTGCCAGCATCGCTAACTACGAGCAGTACTTC. The complete variable domain, with remaining parts taken from reference TRBV7-9 and TRBJ2-7, reads DTGVSQNPRHKITKRGQNVTFRCDPISEHNRLYWYRQTLGQGPEFLTYFQNEAQLEKSRLLSDRFSAERPKGSFSTLEIQRTEQGDSAMYLCASIANYEQYFGPGTRLTVT.

The gene calls are TRBV7-8 and TRBJ2-1; D might be TRBD1 (6 bases). The ends were cut back, 1 base at V and 3 bases at J, with 16 bases in the middle. Germline V lookup: CDR1 SGHVS, CDR2 FQNEAQ. This CDR3 comprises 17 residues. The CDR3 coding sequence is TGTGCCAGCAGCTTAGAAGTGGGACACTCTAACTACAATGAGCAGTTCTTC. Its protein product is CASSLEVGHSNYNEQFF.

The chain has TRBV28 and TRBJ2-1, with 7 bases aligning to TRBD1. CDR1 and CDR2 (germline): MDHEN, SYDVKM. V was pared by 1 base and J by 7 bases, with 7 bases of the junction left unmatched. This CDR3 spans 15 amino acids. The chain's CDR3 is CASSLLTGDINEQFF. The DNA of the CDR3 is TGTGCCAGCAGTTTATTAACAGGGGATATAAATGAGCAGTTCTTC.

The chain uses TRBV10-3 and TRBJ2-5; 9 nucleotides line up with TRBD1. Germline V CDR1 and CDR2: ENHRY, SYGVKD. V gave up 7 bases and J gave up 6 bases; unmatched junction bases: 15. The CDR3 totals 16 residues. The CDR3 here is CAINNNGTGSGKTQYF. CDR3 sequence (DNA): TGTGCCATCAATAATAACGGGACAGGGAGCGGGAAGACCCAGTACTTC.

This sequence joins TRBV7-2 and TRBJ2-1; 12 bases agree with TRBD2. V was pared by 4 bases and J by 8 bases, with 6 bases of the junction left unmatched. Germline V gene data show CDR1 as SGHTA and CDR2 as FQGNSA. CDR3 length: 15 amino acids. As DNA, the CDR3 is TGTGCCAGCAGCTCTAGCGGGGGGGACTTCGATGAGCAGTTCTTC. Translation gives CASSSSGGDFDEQFF. Drawing the rest from reference TRBV7-2 and TRBJ2-1, the complete variable domain is GAGVSQSPSNKVTEKGKDVELRCDPISGHTALYWYRQSLGQGLEFLIYFQGNSAPDKSGLPSDRFSAERTGGSVSTLTIQRTQQEDSAVYLCASSSSGGDFDEQFFGPGTRLTVL.

The chain is built from TRBV5-8 and TRBJ1-2, with 9 bases that match TRBD1. CDR1 and CDR2 (germline): SGHTS, YDEGEE. J gave up 2 bases and V 1 base, and 3 bases lay outside the gene matches. The CDR3 is 15 residues long. In DNA, the CDR3 is TGTGCCAGCAGCTTGATAGGGACAGGGAACTATGGCTACACCTTC. Amino acids: CASSLIGTGNYGYTF.

The J gene is TRBJ2-5, the V gene TRBV11-2; 7 bases line up with TRBD1. With 5 bases clipped from V and 2 bases from J, the junction kept 2 bases outside the gene matches. The V gene's germline CDR1 is SGHAT and CDR2 FQNNGV. The CDR3 runs to 13 residues. This CDR3 reads CASSPGQQETQYF. DNA of the CDR3: TGTGCCAGCAGCCCGGGACAGCAAGAGACCCAGTACTTC.

The CDR3 reads CASSPSLGLTDTQYF. CDR3 sequence (DNA): TGTGCCAGTAGTCCCTCTTTGGGCCTCACAGATACGCAGTATTTT. The chain combines TRBV19 with TRBJ2-3, with D unclear. The CDR3 has 15 residues. The V gene's germline CDR1 is LNHDA and CDR2 SQIVND (reference sequence). V gave up 5 bases and J gave up 2 bases, with 14 bases separating them. Full variable domain (missing parts from reference TRBV19 and TRBJ2-3): DGGITQSPKYLFRKEGQNVTLSCEQNLNHDAMYWYRQDPGQGLRLIYYSQIVNDFQKGDIAEGYSVSREKKESFPLTVTSAQKNPTAFYLCASSPSLGLTDTQYFGPGTRLTVL.

The rearrangement links TRBV30 to TRBJ2-2; 9 bases line up with TRBD1. CDR1 GTSNPN and CDR2 SVGIG come from the germline V gene (reference sequence). J was trimmed by 2 bases and V by 6 bases; bases with no gene match: 10. This CDR3 comprises 16 residues. CDR3 protein: CACSRGTGLNTGELFF. Written as DNA, the CDR3 is TGTGCCTGCTCCCGCGGGACAGGGCTAAACACCGGGGAGCTGTTTTTT.